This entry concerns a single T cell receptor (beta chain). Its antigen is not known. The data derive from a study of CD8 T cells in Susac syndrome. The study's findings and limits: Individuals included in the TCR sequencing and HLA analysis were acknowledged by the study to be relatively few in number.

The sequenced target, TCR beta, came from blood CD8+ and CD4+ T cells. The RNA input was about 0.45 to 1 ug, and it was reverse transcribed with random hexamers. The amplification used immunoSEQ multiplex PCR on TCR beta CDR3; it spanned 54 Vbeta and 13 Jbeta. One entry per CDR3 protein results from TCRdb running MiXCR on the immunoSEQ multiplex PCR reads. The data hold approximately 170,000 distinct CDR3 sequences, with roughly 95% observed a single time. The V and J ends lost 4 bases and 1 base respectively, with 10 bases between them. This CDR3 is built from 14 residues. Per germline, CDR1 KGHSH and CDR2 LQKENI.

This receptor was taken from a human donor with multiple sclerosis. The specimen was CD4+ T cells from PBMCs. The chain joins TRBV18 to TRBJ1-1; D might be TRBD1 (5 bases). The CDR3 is CASSLGDANTEAFF. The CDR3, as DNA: TGTGCCAGCTCACTTGGGGACGCGAACACTGAAGCTTTCTTT.